The clone carrying this T cell receptor (beta chain) came up once. This sample is part of a study of blood T cell repertoires in COVID-19. The overall study: COVID-19 samples collected from the United States, Italy and Spain covered acute and convalescent phases. The analysed material was cDNA or gDNA that came from T cells, B-cell-depleted T cells, or PBMCs.

Under the authors' procedure: Using reference gene primer amplification, nucleated cell counts were estimated. The repertoire was sequenced with immunoSEQ multiplex PCR; TCRdb's copy has only in-frame clones and lacks some. The V and J calls and the clone size are those of that table, but D and trimming were determined from the DNA. This table has a few hundred thousand clones, around 89% appearing once. Germline CDR1 is MRHNA and CDR2 is SNTAGT. There are 15 residues in the CDR3. V lost 7 bases and J 0 bases, leaving 15 bases between the germline ends. This TCR derives from a man aged 30-40 years with acute or convalescent COVID-19. The chain combines TRBV6-4 with TRBJ1-2; tentative D call: TRBD1 (6 bases). The sequenced material came from peripheral blood. This CDR3 is CASKQDRSSNYGYTF. In nucleotides, the CDR3 is TGTGCCAGCAAACAAGACAGGTCCTCTAACTATGGCTACACCTTC.